These T cell receptor beta chains were read from a single sample in a study of shared clonotypes between healthy human individuals. Measured with immunoSEQ multiplex PCR; TCRdb has only the in-frame clones, and not every one. The sample has about 490,000 clones; 70% to 80% are singletons. The sequencing input was PBMCs. The receptors derive from a woman between 40 and 50 years old in good health. Some clones in this sample may be carry-over from other donors' samples. Both conserved end residues are part of each CDR3. D genes are given only for firm matches. The listing skips clone size in some rows; elsewhere it reads once, few, many or a size class.

clone_size	v_call	d_call	j_call	cdr3_aa	cdr3_nt
.	TRBV27	TRBD2	TRBJ2-1	CASSEVAGDNEQFF	TGTGCCAGCTCCGAGGTAGCGGGAGACAATGAGCAGTTCTTC
.	TRBV11-2	.	TRBJ2-5	CASRPLAGQEETQYF	TGTGCCAGCAGACCCCTCGCAGGACAAGAAGAGACCCAGTACTTC
.	TRBV11-2	.	TRBJ2-1	CASSSPKAADYNEQFF	TGTGCCAGCAGCTCCCCAAAAGCGGCTGATTACAATGAGCAGTTCTTC
.	TRBV10-3	TRBD1	TRBJ2-5	CAISESAGQGQETQYF	TGTGCCATCAGTGAGTCTGCGGGACAGGGACAAGAGACCCAGTACTTC
.	TRBV28	TRBD2	TRBJ2-7	CASSDTSGTIYEQYF	TGTGCCAGCAGCGATACTAGCGGGACAATTTACGAGCAGTACTTC
.	TRBV2	.	TRBJ2-2	CASRGVTGELFF	TGTGCCAGCAGGGGGGTCACCGGGGAGCTGTTTTTT
few	TRBV10-2	.	TRBJ1-2	CASSDSPSNYGYTF	TGCGCCAGCAGTGATTCGCCTTCTAACTATGGCTACACCTTC
.	TRBV7-9	.	TRBJ2-2	CASSFHLNTGELFF	TGTGCCAGCAGCTTCCACTTGAACACCGGGGAGCTGTTTTTT
.	TRBV18	.	TRBJ1-1	CASSPRQAVNTEAFF	TGTGCCAGCTCACCAAGACAGGCCGTGAACACTGAAGCTTTCTTT
.	TRBV5-1	TRBD2	TRBJ2-1	CASSLDTSGRYEQFF	TGCGCCAGCAGCTTGGACACTAGCGGGAGGTATGAGCAGTTCTTC
.	TRBV29-1	TRBD2	TRBJ2-7	CSVTSGSSYEQYF	TGCAGCGTTACTAGCGGGAGCTCCTACGAGCAGTACTTC
.	TRBV28	TRBD1	TRBJ1-5	CASSPGGAVGQPQHF	TGTGCCAGCAGTCCAGGGGGCGCTGTGGGACAGCCCCAGCATTTT
.	TRBV2	TRBD2	TRBJ2-7	CASSDASGRADEQYF	TGTGCCAGCAGTGACGCTAGCGGGAGGGCCGACGAGCAGTACTTC
.	TRBV4-1	TRBD1	TRBJ1-4	CASSQRTGSNEKLFF	TGCGCCAGCAGCCAAAGGACAGGGAGTAATGAAAAACTGTTTTTT
.	TRBV5-4	.	TRBJ2-5	CASSLVGVQETQYF	TGTGCCAGCAGCTTGGTCGGAGTCCAAGAGACCCAGTACTTC
.	TRBV11-2	TRBD2	TRBJ2-1	CASTTGLAGNEQFF	TGTGCCAGCACCACGGGACTAGCGGGAAATGAGCAGTTCTTC
.	TRBV15	TRBD1	TRBJ2-5	CATSAQGAIRETQYF	TGTGCCACCAGCGCACAGGGGGCTATTCGGGAGACCCAGTACTTC
many	TRBV6-4	.	TRBJ2-3	CASSDNGAADTQYF	TGTGCCAGCAGTGATAATGGGGCCGCAGATACGCAGTATTTT